This T cell receptor (beta chain) was found in a study of cytomegalovirus exposure and HLA in healthy donors listed by TCRdb under 2017. A note on the overall study: The 650 to 800 repertoires of the first cohort and the 120 or so validation repertoires were produced on the same platform, according to a later analysis. The study was designed to test whether signatures of past pathogen exposure could be identified by cataloging public T cell receptors. Along with the 666-subject first cohort, a separate validation cohort of over a hundred different subjects was used. To predict cytomegalovirus infection status, the study brought together high-throughput TCR immunosequencing, statistical association of individual TCRs with disease status, and machine learning.

The junction carries 6 bases between V and J, which are trimmed by 2 bases and 5 bases respectively. Including the terminal cysteine and phenylalanine, the CDR3 comprises 13 residues. The only DNA kept is the CDR3, 39 bases in frame from the first base. The germline V gene (reference sequence) provides CDR1 LNHDA and CDR2 SQIVND. Beyond this particular receptor, the publication reports: Most TCR sequences were seen in very few donors, while some public TCRs were found in many individuals. A later analysis lacked HLA typing for the validation cohort, so it scored co-occurrence in that cohort across all 120 or so repertoires. In both the original and validation cohorts, the classifier was reported to diagnose cytomegalovirus status with high specificity and sensitivity. A later analysis found that TCRs clustered in the first cohort also tended to co-occur in the 120 validation repertoires, with 94% of cluster scores above 0. A few of the identified cytomegalovirus-associated TCR beta chains were confirmed in vitro to be specific for cytomegalovirus antigens. In the study, 150 to 200 TCR beta chains were listed as associated with cytomegalovirus. The authors suggested that the approach could potentially be extended to other disease states and immunological phenotypes.

In the case of this clone: Its antigen is not yet known. Base qualities are missing; no much larger clone stands one base away.

The library was made by the immunoSEQ multiplex PCR assay. The published analysis was carried out like this. A statistical classification framework was built for diagnosing cytomegalovirus status from the catalog of TCR beta chain sequences. The table was pulled from immuneACCESS by TCRdb, which kept in-frame rearrangements only. Such tables lose some clones; where checked, under half of the loss comes from unresolved V genes, and the rest has no known cause. V, J and clone size derive from that table, while D and trimming were established from the DNA sequence. Recorded for this sample are about 250,000 clones; around nine tenths of them occurred a single time. The ten largest clones capture 2.5% to 3% of the sample. Separate from the approximately 730-subject first cohort, the validation cohort of 120 subjects was the group to which the donors belonged.

Material: PBMCs. This clonotype originated in a man aged 18 to 30 in good health and CMV-seronegative. The chain is assembled from TRBV19 and TRBJ1-4; there is no confident call for the D gene. CDR3 loop: CASSITRNEKLFF. The DNA reads as follows: TGTGCCAGTAGTATAACCAGGAATGAAAAACTGTTTTTT.